The 23 T cell receptor beta chains given below trace back to one sample, sequenced in a study of T cell responses to AZD1222 COVID-19 vaccine. The protocol was immunoSEQ multiplex PCR, while the TCRdb copy is restricted to in-frame clones and leaves out a portion. The table lists fewer than 140,000 clones, roughly 88% of them singletons. Sequences were derived from peripheral blood, sampled 28 days after the second AZD1222 dose. The receptors derive from an adult who received the AZD1222 COVID-19 vaccine.

V and J are TRBV6-5 and TRBJ2-3; the match to TRBD1 covers 8 bases. Trimming cost V 3 bases and J 4 bases; bases outside gene matches: 6. Germline V lookup: CDR1 MNHEY, CDR2 SVGAGI. The CDR3 runs to 15 residues. The CDR3 spells CASSYSAGGADTQYF. The CDR3 DNA sequence: TGTGCCAGCAGTTATTCGGCAGGGGGCGCAGATACGCAGTATTTT.

The rearrangement links TRBV15 to TRBJ2-2; the match to TRBD1 covers 8 bases. Germline values: CDR1 LNHNV, CDR2 YYDKDF (reference sequence). V shed 0 bases and J 2 bases; nucleotides not matched to a gene: 2. This CDR3 is built from 16 residues. The DNA of the CDR3 is TGTGCCACCAGCAGAGACAGGGGGCAAAACACCGGGGAGCTGTTTTTT. Its protein product is CATSRDRGQNTGELFF.

The chain has TRBV4-3 and TRBJ1-1, with 7 nucleotides matching TRBD1. The CDR3 loop spans 13 amino acids. The trim removed 5 bases at V and 10 bases at J, leaving 10 bases unmatched. The V gene's germline CDR1 is LGHNA and CDR2 YSLEER. CDR3 in amino acids: CASSYRDREGAFF. DNA for the CDR3: TGCGCCAGCAGCTACCGGGACAGAGAGGGAGCTTTCTTT.

The chain carries TRBV29-1 and TRBJ1-3; D may be TRBD1 (6 bases). There are 14 residues in the CDR3. V was pared by 3 bases and J by 4 bases, with 13 bases between. Per the germline V gene, CDR1 is SQVTM and CDR2 is ANQGSEA. The CDR3 here is CSVDSGGAGNTIYF. For the CDR3, the DNA is TGCAGCGTTGATTCCGGGGGCGCGGGAAACACCATATATTTT.

This rearrangement joins TRBV9 to TRBJ2-3; D unresolved. The CDR3 extends over 13 amino acids. CDR1 and CDR2 from the germline V gene are SGDLS and YYNGEE. Between the trimmed V and J ends, which lost 0 bases and 5 bases, there was a span of 7 bases. CDR3 residues: CASSVATEDTQYF. In nucleotides, the CDR3 is TGTGCCAGCAGCGTAGCAACCGAAGATACGCAGTATTTT.

This clone was detected only once. The chain is built from TRBV6-5 and TRBJ1-4; 7 bases are shared with TRBD1. In germline, CDR1 is MNHEY, CDR2 SVGAGI. The CDR3 consists of 12 residues. V was pared by 8 bases and J by 7 bases, with 4 bases of the junction left unmatched. CDR3 protein: CASEGTVEKLFF. CDR3 bases: TGTGCCAGCGAAGGGACAGTTGAAAAACTGTTTTTT.

The rearrangement links TRBV5-1 to TRBJ1-1; 9 bases are shared with TRBD1. Losses at the gene ends were 0 bases for V and 0 bases for J; bases not matched to a gene: 3. Per germline, CDR1 SGHRS and CDR2 YFSETQ. This CDR3 is built from 16 residues. Here the CDR3 DNA reads TGCGCCAGCAGCTTGGCCGGGACAGGGTTGAACACTGAAGCTTTCTTT. Its protein is CASSLAGTGLNTEAFF.

This clone was detected a few times. The chain employs TRBV4-3 and TRBJ1-1; D might be TRBD1 (5 bases). This CDR3 contains 13 residues. The germline V gene has CDR1 LGHNA and CDR2 YSLEER. The germline V and J ends were trimmed by 0 bases and 10 bases, with 12 bases remaining between them. CDR3: CASSQERGLGAFF. The CDR3 region has the DNA TGCGCCAGCAGCCAAGAACGGGGCTTAGGAGCTTTCTTT.

The chain is built from TRBV6-5 and TRBJ2-1, with TRBD2 matching 7 bases. The CDR3 loop spans 14 amino acids. V lost 6 bases, J lost 1 base, and 3 bases stayed unmatched. CDR1 is MNHEY, CDR2 SVGAGI, per germline. The CDR3 coding sequence is TGTGCCAGCAGCGTCGGGGGGTCCTACAATGAGCAGTTCTTC. Translated: CASSVGGSYNEQFF.

This clone appeared once. The V gene is TRBV27, the J gene TRBJ1-4; the match to TRBD1 covers 7 bases. The trim removed 8 bases at V and 1 base at J, leaving 4 bases unmatched. The CDR3 has 14 residues. Germline V gene lookup returns CDR1 MNHEY and CDR2 SMNVEV (reference sequence). This CDR3 reads CASHRGGTNEKLFF. The CDR3 DNA is TGTGCCAGCCACAGGGGTGGAACTAATGAAAAACTGTTTTTT.

The V gene is TRBV19, the J gene TRBJ2-1, with a weak D call TRBD2 (5 bases). The V gene's germline CDR1 is LNHDA and CDR2 SQIVND (reference sequence). Trimming cost V 1 base and J 9 bases, with 10 bases left between them. The CDR3 spans 13 residues. CDR3 protein: CASSIGVGSEQFF. CDR3 DNA sequence: TGTGCCAGTAGTATAGGGGTAGGGAGTGAGCAGTTCTTC.

This chain links TRBV11-2 with TRBJ1-6; TRBD1 might be the D (6 bases). V gave up 5 bases and J gave up 7 bases, with 15 bases separating them. The length of the CDR3 is 15 residues. Germline CDR1 is SGHAT and CDR2 is FQNNGV. This CDR3 reads CASSPWGAGNSPLHF. CDR3 in DNA: TGTGCCAGCAGCCCCTGGGGGGCCGGGAATTCACCCCTCCACTTT.

This clone showed up just once. The CDR3 bases are TGTGCCAGCAGTTCGGTAGGACAGGGTAAGACCCAGTACTTC. Amino acids: CASSSVGQGKTQYF. The chain joins TRBV28 to TRBJ2-5, with TRBD1 matching over 8 bases. Looked up from germline, CDR1 is MDHEN and CDR2 is SYDVKM. CDR3 length: 14 amino acids. J gave up 6 bases and V 4 bases, and 7 bases lay outside the gene matches.

This clone was counted between two and nine times. This chain joins TRBV5-1 and TRBJ1-4, with a weak D call TRBD1 (6 bases). Trimming shortened V by 6 bases and J by 8 bases, and 11 bases separated the two germline ends. The V gene's germline CDR1 is SGHRS and CDR2 YFSETQ. There are 12 residues in the CDR3. The CDR3 region is CASKGGEEKLFF. The CDR3 region has the DNA TGCGCCAGCAAGGGGGGAGAAGAAAAACTGTTTTTT. Combining the CDR3 with reference TRBV5-1 and TRBJ1-4 gives the whole variable domain KAGVTQTPRYLIKTRGQQVTLSCSPISGHRSVSWYQQTPGQGLQFLFEYFSETQRNKGNFPGRFSGRQFSNSRSEMNVSTLELGDSALYLCASKGGEEKLFFGSGTQLSVL.

This chain connects TRBV19 to TRBJ2-7; no reliable D call. Germline assignment: CDR1 LNHDA and CDR2 SQIVND (reference sequence). V was pared by 3 bases and J by 4 bases, with 16 bases between. The CDR3 totals 15 residues. CDR3 protein: CASSMYIYGTYEQYF. CDR3 sequence (DNA): TGTGCCAGTAGTATGTACATATACGGAACATACGAGCAGTACTTC.

The chain recombines TRBV9 with TRBJ2-1; 7 bases agree with TRBD1. CDR1 is SGDLS and CDR2 is YYNGEE in the germline V gene. The CDR3 has 14 amino acids. The junction had 9 bases not matched to a gene; V was cut back by 6 bases and J by 6 bases. The CDR3 DNA is TGTGCCAGCACCGAGACAGGGTTGGGCAATGAGCAGTTCTTC. The encoded protein is CASTETGLGNEQFF.

The V and J genes are TRBV5-3 and TRBJ1-5; tentatively, D is TRBD1 (5 bases). TRBV5-3 is classed as an ORF, of uncertain function. This CDR3 contains 18 residues. Trimming took 0 bases from V and 0 from J, leaving 16 bases between them. CDR3 nucleotide sequence: TGTGCCAGAAGCTTGGCGTCCCAGGGCCCCCCTAGCAATCAGCCCCAGCATTTT. This codes for CARSLASQGPPSNQPQHF.

The genes are TRBV3-1 (or the pseudogene TRBV3-2) and TRBJ2-5; TRBD2 matches at 9 bases. Germline trimming cut 5 bases from V and 5 bases from J; bases unmatched to any gene: 3. The germline V gene has CDR1 LGHDT and CDR2 YNNKEL (reference sequence). CDR3 size: 13 residues. This CDR3 is CASSRRGGETQYF. The CDR3 nucleotides read TGTGCCAGCAGCAGGCGGGGGGGTGAGACCCAGTACTTC.

The J gene is TRBJ2-6, the V gene TRBV7-8; no definite D call. Germline assignment: CDR1 SGHVS and CDR2 FQNEAQ. The CDR3 loop spans 15 amino acids. Trimming removed 4 bases from V and 0 bases from J, with 7 bases in between. CDR3 protein: CASSSTVSGANVLTF. Written as DNA, the CDR3 is TGTGCCAGCAGCTCAACAGTCTCTGGGGCCAACGTCCTGACTTTC.

The chain joins TRBV7-2 to TRBJ2-3; 12 bases agree with TRBD2. This CDR3 has 16 amino acids. CDR1 is SGHTA and CDR2 is FQGNSA in the germline V gene. Germline trimming cut 2 bases from V and 6 bases from J; bases unmatched to any gene: 6. Written as DNA, the CDR3 is TGTGCCAGCAGCTTACCGGGACTAGCGGGCCGGGATACGCAGTATTTT. It specifies CASSLPGLAGRDTQYF.

V usage is TRBV29-1 and J usage is TRBJ2-3; TRBD2 aligns across 15 bases. Germline V gene lookup returns CDR1 SQVTM and CDR2 ANQGSEA. The CDR3 has 17 amino acids. Trimming cost V 3 bases and J 0 bases; bases outside gene matches: 4. In DNA, the CDR3 is TGCAGCGTTGAGGGACTAGCGGGGGGCCATAGCACAGATACGCAGTATTTT. This translates into CSVEGLAGGHSTDTQYF.

The V gene is TRBV28, the J gene TRBJ1-4; D is uncertain. This CDR3 has 13 residues. V was trimmed by 5 bases and J by 6 bases, leaving 10 bases between them. Germline CDR1 and CDR2: MDHEN and SYDVKM. CDR3 protein: CASSPHEDEKLFF. The CDR3 DNA sequence: TGTGCCAGCAGTCCACACGAAGATGAAAAACTGTTTTTT.

The rearrangement uses TRBV4-3 and TRBJ1-6; the D gene is possibly TRBD1 (5 bases). V lost 5 bases to trimming and J lost 4 bases, with 21 bases between them. CDR1 LGHNA and CDR2 YSLEER come from the germline V gene. This CDR3 spans 18 amino acids. Written as DNA, the CDR3 is TGCGCCAGCAGCTCGATGGGAACAGGTTATGGGTATAATTCACCCCTCCACTTT. Protein product: CASSSMGTGYGYNSPLHF.